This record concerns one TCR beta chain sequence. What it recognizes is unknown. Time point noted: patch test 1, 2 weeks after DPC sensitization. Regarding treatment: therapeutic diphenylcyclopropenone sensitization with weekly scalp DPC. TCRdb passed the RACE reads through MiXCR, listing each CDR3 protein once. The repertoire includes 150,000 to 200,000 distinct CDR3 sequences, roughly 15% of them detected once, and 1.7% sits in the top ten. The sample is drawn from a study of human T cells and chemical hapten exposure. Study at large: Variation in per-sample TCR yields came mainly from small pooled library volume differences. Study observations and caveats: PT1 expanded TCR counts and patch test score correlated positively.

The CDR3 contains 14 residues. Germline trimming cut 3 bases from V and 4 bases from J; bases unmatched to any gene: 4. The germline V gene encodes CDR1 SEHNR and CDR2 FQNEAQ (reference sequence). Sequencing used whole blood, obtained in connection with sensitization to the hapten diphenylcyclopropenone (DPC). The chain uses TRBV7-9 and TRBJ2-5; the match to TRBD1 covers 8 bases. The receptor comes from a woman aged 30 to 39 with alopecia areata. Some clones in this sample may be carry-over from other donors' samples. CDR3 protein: CASSFWTGLETQYF. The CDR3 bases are TGTGCCAGCAGCTTCTGGACAGGGCTAGAGACCCAGTACTTC.